These T cell receptor beta chains were read from a single sample in a study of T-cell reconstitution after alpha-beta-depleted transplantation in children. TCRdb independently ran MiXCR on the PCR reads; one entry per CDR3 protein. The data show about 400,000 distinct CDR3 sequences, just over 20% seen once. The sample here was PBMCs from the stem cell graft donor, taken from the stem cell graft. The receptors stem from a human donor who donated a stem cell graft to a child with acute myeloid leukemia. CDR3s include the opening cysteine and the closing phenylalanine or tryptophan.

TRBJ2-7 TRBV5-1 CASSFTGISEQYF
TRBJ2-7 TRBV12-3/TRBV12-4 CASGSSGIYEQYF
TRBJ2-1 TRBV19 CASSIAGSYNEQFF
TRBJ2-7 TRBV7-8 CASSFSGTSGPSFYEQYF
TRBJ2-7 TRBV12-3/TRBV12-4 CASSLGGEQYF
TRBJ2-5 TRBV29-1 CSVEDKLKQETQYF
TRBJ2-7 TRBV5-1 CASSFVSGTYEQYF
TRBJ2-1 TRBV5-1 CASCFRDSANEQFF
TRBJ2-1 TRBV21-1 CASSTPDSYNEQFF
TRBJ2-7 TRBV29-1 CSVMRRQGLFYEQYF
TRBJ1-2 TRBV28 CASRPSFFYGYTF
TRBJ2-6 TRBV10-3 CAISESPGLAGVGGANVLTF
TRBJ2-1 TRBV20-1 CSAPRSGRYNEQFF
TRBJ2-7 TRBV10-3 CAISGASSSTYEQYF
TRBJ2-7 TRBV10-3 CAISESRSGREGRQYF
TRBJ1-1 TRBV28 CASMVGTEAFF
TRBJ1-1 TRBV12-3/TRBV12-4 CASSPGQLSNTEAFF
TRBJ1-6 TRBV12-3/TRBV12-4 CASSQGPLSPLHF
TRBJ2-3 TRBV20-1 CSAIGLAGSKDTQYF
TRBJ1-2 TRBV5-5 CASSLGDRGEVNGYTF
TRBJ2-1 TRBV20-1 CSATNNKGSGRPYNEQFF
TRBJ1-2 TRBV7-2 CASSPGRADYGYTF
TRBJ2-1 TRBV7-9 CASPGGGGSSFEQFF
TRBJ2-1 TRBV6-4 CASSDSGGRGYNEQFF
TRBJ2-7 TRBV6-5 CASSYDWEVPSYEQYF
TRBJ2-1 TRBV12-3/TRBV12-4 CASSFKLAGGPGHEQFF
TRBJ2-7 TRBV12-3/TRBV12-4 CASSLGPEYEQYF
TRBJ2-2 TRBV6-2/TRBV6-3 CASTGLKNTGELFF
TRBJ1-1 TRBV27 CASRSPDRADEAFF
TRBJ2-3 TRBV20-1 CSARVVAGGSGTDTQYF
TRBJ2-1 TRBV7-3 CASSHTSGRAEQFF
TRBJ1-5 TRBV12-3/TRBV12-4 CASTPGAGNQPQHF
TRBJ2-7 TRBV20-1 CSASWGRAGEQYF
TRBJ2-2 TRBV19 CASSITGTSSPGELFF
TRBJ2-1 TRBV7-2 CASTPSASGSYEQFF
TRBJ2-1 TRBV20-1 CGGQGEKRPNEQFF
TRBJ2-7 TRBV28 CASTPGDVFYEQYF
TRBJ2-2 TRBV29-1 CSVEPTGVTGELFF
TRBJ2-5 TRBV25-1 CASSGKGGGVQETQYF
TRBJ2-2 TRBV20-1 CSARDQGRELFF
TRBJ2-1 TRBV5-5 CASSLTGTYNEQFF
TRBJ1-4 TRBV6-1 CASSLNPRNNEKLFF
TRBJ2-6 TRBV20-1 CSARRQAGANVLTF
TRBJ1-5 TRBV12-3/TRBV12-4 CASSLVRQGSNQPQHF
TRBJ2-1 TRBV5-6 CASSFTSGYNEQFF
TRBJ2-3 TRBV20-1 CSDSRTSTDTQYF
TRBJ1-2 TRBV6-2/TRBV6-3 CASSARSDYGYTF
TRBJ2-5 TRBV27 CASSFRGQRETQYF
TRBJ2-7 TRBV20-1 CSANWDRGRYEQYF
TRBJ2-2 TRBV9 CASSPKAGRNTGELFF
TRBJ2-1 TRBV29-1 CSARGLAINEQFF
TRBJ2-3 TRBV11-2 CASSLDRATADTQYF
TRBJ2-1 TRBV4-2 CASSQDYSSSYNEQFF